This entry lists 11 T cell receptor beta chains sequenced from one sample in a study of human T cells and chemical hapten exposure. TCRdb re-called the RACE reads with MiXCR, one entry per CDR3 protein. The data show fewer than 200,000 distinct CDR3 sequences, 20% to 25% seen once. Time point in this sample: patch test 1, 2 weeks after DPC sensitization. The treatment: therapeutic diphenylcyclopropenone sensitization with weekly scalp DPC. Material: whole blood, obtained in connection with sensitization to the hapten diphenylcyclopropenone (DPC). These receptors originate from a woman in her forties or fifties with alopecia areata. Some clones in this sample may be carry-over from other donors' samples.

This clonotype was counted a few times. The rearrangement uses TRBV7-9 and TRBJ2-7; D unclear. Trimming left V 3 bases short and J 2 bases short, with 11 bases between. Germline assignment: CDR1 SEHNR and CDR2 FQNEAQ (reference sequence). This CDR3 spans 14 amino acids. CDR3 amino acids: CASSLNERTYEQYF. In DNA, the CDR3 is TGTGCCAGCAGCTTGAACGAGAGGACCTACGAGCAGTACTTC.

This clonotype came up many times. The genes are TRBV4-2 and TRBJ2-2, with D uncertain. Germline-derived CDR1 and CDR2 are LGHNA and YNFKEQ. The CDR3 sequence is 12 residues long. V was clipped by 3 bases and J by 5 bases, with 4 bases between them. The CDR3 reads CASSQVTGELFF. The CDR3 DNA reads as TGTGCCAGCAGCCAGGTTACCGGGGAGCTGTTTTTT.

The table lists this clonotype with a few counts. The CDR3 sequence: CASSGDLNTEAFF. For the CDR3, the DNA is TGTGCCAGCAGTGGTGACCTGAACACTGAAGCTTTCTTT. The gene calls are TRBV2 and TRBJ1-1; no reliable D call. The CDR3 has 13 residues. The V gene's germline CDR1 is SNHLY and CDR2 FYNNEI. V dropped 4 bases and J dropped 0 bases, with 6 bases sitting between them.

The CDR3 DNA is TGCAGTGCTAGATCCGGGGACAGTCCTAACTATGGCTACACCTTC. It codes for CSARSGDSPNYGYTF. V gene TRBV20-1 combines with J gene TRBJ1-2; the match to TRBD1 covers 7 bases. V trimming: 2 bases; J trimming: 0 bases; junction bases outside the gene matches: 6. Germline CDR1 reads DFQATT; CDR2 reads SNEGSKA (reference sequence). This CDR3 is 15 amino acids long.

This clonotype was seen only a few times. The J gene is TRBJ2-3, the V gene TRBV7-9, with 8 positions matching TRBD2. The CDR3 length is 14 residues. The J segment lost 3 bases and the V segment lost 5 bases, leaving 4 bases of the junction unmatched. CDR1 and CDR2 (germline): SEHNR, FQNEAQ (reference sequence). The CDR3 DNA follows: TGTGCCAGCAGCCCCGGGACTAGGACAGATACGCAGTATTTT. Translating it yields CASSPGTRTDTQYF.

This chain links TRBV11-3 with TRBJ2-1; 11 bases line up with TRBD2. Germline CDR1 and CDR2: SGHNT and YENEEA. The CDR3 is made up of 20 amino acids. Trimming removed 3 bases from V and 3 bases from J; junction bases left unmatched: 16. This CDR3 reads CASSFRPRRLAGKLYNEQFF. The CDR3 bases are TGTGCCAGCAGCTTCCGGCCCCGCCGACTAGCGGGAAAACTCTACAATGAGCAGTTCTTC.

This clonotype has only a few counts. The V and J genes are TRBV14 and TRBJ2-1, with D possibly being TRBD2 (6 bases). Germline values: CDR1 SGHDN, CDR2 FVKESK. Between the trimmed V and J ends, which lost 10 bases and 1 base, there was a span of 11 bases. CDR3 length: 13 residues. CDR3 residues: CATRGLSYNEQFF. The CDR3 DNA follows: TGTGCCACCCGGGGACTTTCCTACAATGAGCAGTTCTTC.

V usage is TRBV21-1 and J usage is TRBJ2-1; the table's D gene call, TRBD1, was not cross checked with the DNA. TRBV21-1 is noted as a pseudogene. The CDR3 is 16 amino acids. The CDR3 protein is CASSSRQEKEFNEQFF. CDR3 coding DNA: TGTGCCAGCAGCTCCCGTCAGGAGAAGGAATTCAATGAGCAGTTCTTC.

The rearrangement links TRBV5-1 to TRBJ2-2; D is undetermined. V lost 5 bases to trimming and J lost 7 bases, with 12 bases between them. Germline V gives CDR1 SGHRS, CDR2 YFSETQ. The CDR3 totals 13 residues. In DNA form, the CDR3 reads TGCGCCAGCAGTGGCCTAGGGCTCGGGGAGCTGTTTTTT. As protein: CASSGLGLGELFF.

This clonotype has a handful of counts. The chain employs TRBV6-5 and TRBJ1-5, with 7 positions matching TRBD1. CDR1 and CDR2 from the germline V gene are MNHEY and SVGAGI. J lost 6 bases, V lost 2 bases, and 4 bases had no gene match. This CDR3 spans 14 amino acids. CDR3 nucleotides: TGTGCCAGCAGTTACGTGGCAGGGGGTCAGCCCCAGCATTTT. Amino acids: CASSYVAGGQPQHF.

This clonotype was detected many times. This chain uses TRBV5-1 with TRBJ2-2; 7 positions agree with TRBD1. There are 15 residues in the CDR3. CDR1 and CDR2 (germline): SGHRS, YFSETQ. The trim removed 3 bases at V and 1 base at J, leaving 3 bases unmatched. The CDR3 DNA sequence: TGCGCCAGCAGCTGGGGACAGATGAACACCGGGGAGCTGTTTTTT. Translation gives CASSWGQMNTGELFF.